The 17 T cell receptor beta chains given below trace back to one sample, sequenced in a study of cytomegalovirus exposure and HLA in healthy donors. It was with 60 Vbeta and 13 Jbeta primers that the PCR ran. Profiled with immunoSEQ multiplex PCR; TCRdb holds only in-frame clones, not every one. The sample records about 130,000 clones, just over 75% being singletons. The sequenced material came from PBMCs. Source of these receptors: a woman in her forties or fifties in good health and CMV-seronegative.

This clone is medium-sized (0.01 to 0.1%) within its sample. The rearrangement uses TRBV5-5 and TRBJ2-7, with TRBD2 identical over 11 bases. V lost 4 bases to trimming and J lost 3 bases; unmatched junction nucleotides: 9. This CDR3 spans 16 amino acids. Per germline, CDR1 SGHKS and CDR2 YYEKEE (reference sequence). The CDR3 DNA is TGTGCCAGCAGCGACTTACTAGCGGGAGCTAACTACGAGCAGTACTTC. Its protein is CASSDLLAGANYEQYF.

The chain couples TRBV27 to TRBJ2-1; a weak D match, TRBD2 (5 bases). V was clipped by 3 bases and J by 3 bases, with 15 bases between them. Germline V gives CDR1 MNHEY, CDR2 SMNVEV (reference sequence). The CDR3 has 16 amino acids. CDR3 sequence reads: CASSLGQGSGYNEQFF. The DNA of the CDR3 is TGTGCCAGCAGTTTGGGTCAAGGGAGTGGCTACAATGAGCAGTTCTTC.

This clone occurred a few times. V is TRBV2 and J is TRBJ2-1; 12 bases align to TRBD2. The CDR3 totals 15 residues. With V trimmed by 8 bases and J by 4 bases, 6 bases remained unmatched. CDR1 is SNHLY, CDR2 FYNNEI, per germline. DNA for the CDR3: TGTGCCAGCGGGCCCGGGACTAGCGGGTACAATGAGCAGTTCTTC. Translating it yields CASGPGTSGYNEQFF.

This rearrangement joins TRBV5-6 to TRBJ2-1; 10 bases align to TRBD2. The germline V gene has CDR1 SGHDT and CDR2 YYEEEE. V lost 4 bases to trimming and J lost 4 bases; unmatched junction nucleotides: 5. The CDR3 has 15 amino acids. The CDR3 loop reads CASSRRTSGYNEQFF. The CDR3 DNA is TGTGCCAGCAGCCGAAGGACTAGCGGATACAATGAGCAGTTCTTC.

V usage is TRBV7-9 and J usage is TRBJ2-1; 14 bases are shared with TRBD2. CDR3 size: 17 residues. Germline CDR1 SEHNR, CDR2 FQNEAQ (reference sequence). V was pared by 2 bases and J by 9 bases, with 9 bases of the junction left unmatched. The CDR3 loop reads CASSLYAGLAGAGEQFF. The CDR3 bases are TGTGCCAGCAGCTTATACGCGGGACTAGCGGGAGCGGGTGAGCAGTTCTTC.

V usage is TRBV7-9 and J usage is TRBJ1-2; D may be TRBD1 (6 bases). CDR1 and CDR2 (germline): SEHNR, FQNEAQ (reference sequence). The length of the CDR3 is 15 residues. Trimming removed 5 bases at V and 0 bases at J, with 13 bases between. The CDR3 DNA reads TGTGCCAGCAGCCCCGCGGGGGGCGCTAACTATGGCTACACCTTC. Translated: CASSPAGGANYGYTF.

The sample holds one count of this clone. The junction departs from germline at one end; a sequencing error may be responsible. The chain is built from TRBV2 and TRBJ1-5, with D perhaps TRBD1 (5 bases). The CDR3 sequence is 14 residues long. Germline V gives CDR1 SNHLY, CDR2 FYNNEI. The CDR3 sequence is CASSEGGSNQPQNF. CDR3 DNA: TGTGCCAGCAGTGAGGGGGGTTCCAATCAGCCCCAGAATTTT.

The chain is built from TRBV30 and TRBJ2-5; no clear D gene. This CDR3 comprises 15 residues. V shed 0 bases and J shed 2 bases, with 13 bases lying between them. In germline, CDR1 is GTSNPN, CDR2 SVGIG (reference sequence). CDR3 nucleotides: TGTGCCTGGAGTGTACGAACGGAGTTACAAGAGACCCAGTACTTC. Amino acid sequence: CAWSVRTELQETQYF.

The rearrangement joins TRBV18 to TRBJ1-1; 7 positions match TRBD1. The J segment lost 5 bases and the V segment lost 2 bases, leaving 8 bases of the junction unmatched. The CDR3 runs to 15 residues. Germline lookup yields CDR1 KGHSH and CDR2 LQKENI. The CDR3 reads CASSPRDSAGTEAFF. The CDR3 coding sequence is TGTGCCAGCTCACCAAGGGACAGCGCAGGGACTGAAGCTTTCTTT.

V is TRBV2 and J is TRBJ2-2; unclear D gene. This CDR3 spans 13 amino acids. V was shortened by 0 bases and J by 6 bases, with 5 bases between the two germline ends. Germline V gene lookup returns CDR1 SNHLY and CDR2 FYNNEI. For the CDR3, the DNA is TGTGCCAGCAGTGAAGCGAGGCCCGGGGAGCTGTTTTTT. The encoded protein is CASSEARPGELFF.

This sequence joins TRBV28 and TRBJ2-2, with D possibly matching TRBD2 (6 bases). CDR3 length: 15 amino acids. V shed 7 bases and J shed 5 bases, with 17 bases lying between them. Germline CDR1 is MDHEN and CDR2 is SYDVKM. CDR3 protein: CASNFAGTGTGELFF. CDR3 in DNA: TGTGCCAGCAATTTCGCAGGGACTGGGACCGGGGAGCTGTTTTTT.

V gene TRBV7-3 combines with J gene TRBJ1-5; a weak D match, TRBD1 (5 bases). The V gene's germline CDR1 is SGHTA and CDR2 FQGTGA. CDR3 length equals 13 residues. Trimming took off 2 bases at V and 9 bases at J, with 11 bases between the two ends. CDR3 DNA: TGTGCCAGCAGCTTAGGCGGGGGGGGGCCCCAGCATTTT. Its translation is CASSLGGGGPQHF.

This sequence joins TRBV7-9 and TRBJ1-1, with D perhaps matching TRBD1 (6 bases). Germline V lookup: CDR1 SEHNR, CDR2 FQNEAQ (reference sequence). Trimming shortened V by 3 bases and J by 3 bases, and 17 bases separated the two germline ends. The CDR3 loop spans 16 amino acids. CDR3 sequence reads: CASSLGRVSGDTEAFF. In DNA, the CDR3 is TGTGCCAGCAGCTTGGGACGGGTCTCAGGGGACACTGAAGCTTTCTTT.

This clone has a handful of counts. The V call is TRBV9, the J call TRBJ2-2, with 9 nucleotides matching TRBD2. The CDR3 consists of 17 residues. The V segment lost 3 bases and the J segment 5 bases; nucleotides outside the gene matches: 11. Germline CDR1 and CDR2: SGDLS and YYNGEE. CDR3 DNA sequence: TGTGCCAGCAGCGCGAGATTAGCGGGAGTCGGAACCGGGGAGCTGTTTTTT. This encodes CASSARLAGVGTGELFF.

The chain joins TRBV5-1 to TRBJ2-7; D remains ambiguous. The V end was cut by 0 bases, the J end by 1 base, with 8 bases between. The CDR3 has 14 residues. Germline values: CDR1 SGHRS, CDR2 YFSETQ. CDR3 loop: CASSLGPGSYEQYV. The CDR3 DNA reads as TGCGCCAGCAGCTTGGGGCCGGGTTCCTACGAGCAGTACGTC.

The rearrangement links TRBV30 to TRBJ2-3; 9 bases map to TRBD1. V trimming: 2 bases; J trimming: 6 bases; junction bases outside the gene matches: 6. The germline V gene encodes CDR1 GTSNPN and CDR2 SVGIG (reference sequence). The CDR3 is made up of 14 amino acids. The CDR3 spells CAWSWDRVRDTQYF. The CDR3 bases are TGTGCCTGGAGTTGGGACAGGGTTAGGGATACGCAGTATTTT.

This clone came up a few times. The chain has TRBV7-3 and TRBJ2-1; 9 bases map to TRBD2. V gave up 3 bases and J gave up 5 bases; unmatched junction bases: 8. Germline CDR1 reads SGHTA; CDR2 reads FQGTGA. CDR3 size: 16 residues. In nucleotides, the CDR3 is TGTGCCAGCAGCTTTCCGGCGGGAGGGCCCGACAATGAGCAGTTCTTC. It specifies CASSFPAGGPDNEQFF.